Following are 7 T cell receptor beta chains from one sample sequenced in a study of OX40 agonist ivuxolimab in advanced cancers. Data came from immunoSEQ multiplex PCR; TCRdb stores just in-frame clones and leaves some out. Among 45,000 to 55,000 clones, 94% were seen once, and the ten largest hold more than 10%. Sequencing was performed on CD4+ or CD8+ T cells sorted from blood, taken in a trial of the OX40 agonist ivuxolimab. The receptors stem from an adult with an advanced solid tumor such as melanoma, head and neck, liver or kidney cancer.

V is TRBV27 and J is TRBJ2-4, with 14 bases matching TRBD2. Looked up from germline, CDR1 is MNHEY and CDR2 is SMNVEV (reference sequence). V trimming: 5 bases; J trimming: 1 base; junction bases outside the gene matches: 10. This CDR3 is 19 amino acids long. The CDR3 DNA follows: TGTGCCAGCAGTCCCCAGGGGACTAGCGGGAGTATGGCCAAAAACATTCAGTACTTC. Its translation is CASSPQGTSGSMAKNIQYF.

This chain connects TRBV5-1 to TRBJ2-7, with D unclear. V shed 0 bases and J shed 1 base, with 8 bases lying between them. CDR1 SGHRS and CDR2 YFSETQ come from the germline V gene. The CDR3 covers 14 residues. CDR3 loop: CASSLAAGSYEQYF. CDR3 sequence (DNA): TGCGCCAGCAGCTTGGCGGCCGGTTCCTACGAGCAGTACTTC.

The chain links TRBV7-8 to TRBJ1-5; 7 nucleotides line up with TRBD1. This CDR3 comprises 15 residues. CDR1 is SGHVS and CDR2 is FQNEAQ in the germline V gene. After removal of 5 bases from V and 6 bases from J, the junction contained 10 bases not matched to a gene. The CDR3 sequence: CASSVLQGVSQPQHF. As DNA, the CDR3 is TGTGCCAGCAGCGTACTGCAGGGGGTCAGTCAGCCCCAGCATTTT. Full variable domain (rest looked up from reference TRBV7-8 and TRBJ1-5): GAGVSQSPRYKVAKRGQDVALRCDPISGHVSLFWYQQALGQGPEFLTYFQNEAQLDKSGLPSDRFFAERPEGSVSTLKIQRTQQEDSAVYLCASSVLQGVSQPQHFGDGTRLSIL.

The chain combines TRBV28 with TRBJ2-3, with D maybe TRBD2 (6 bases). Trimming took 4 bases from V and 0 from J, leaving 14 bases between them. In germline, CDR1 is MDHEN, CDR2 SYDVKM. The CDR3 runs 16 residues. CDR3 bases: TGTGCCAGCAGTTACGAAACTAGCACTAGCACAGATACGCAGTATTTT. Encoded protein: CASSYETSTSTDTQYF.

The DNA of the CDR3 is TGTGCCAGCAACCCGTTGGAGAGCGGGAACAATGAGCAGTTCTTC. Amino acids: CASNPLESGNNEQFF. J is TRBJ2-1 and V is TRBV28; 7 nucleotides match TRBD2. This CDR3 is built from 15 residues. The germline CDR1 and CDR2 sequences are MDHEN and SYDVKM. V lost 7 bases to trimming and J lost 5 bases; unmatched junction nucleotides: 11.

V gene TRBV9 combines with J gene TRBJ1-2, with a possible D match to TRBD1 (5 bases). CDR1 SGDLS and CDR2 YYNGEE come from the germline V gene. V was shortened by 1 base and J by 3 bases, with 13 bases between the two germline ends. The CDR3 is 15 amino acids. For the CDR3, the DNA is TGTGCCAGCAGCGTATCTGGCGGGACGGACTATGGCTACACCTTC. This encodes CASSVSGGTDYGYTF.

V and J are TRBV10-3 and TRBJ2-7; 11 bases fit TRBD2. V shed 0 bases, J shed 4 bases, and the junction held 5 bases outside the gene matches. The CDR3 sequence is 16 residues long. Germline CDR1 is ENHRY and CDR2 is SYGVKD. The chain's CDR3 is CAISESRLAGHYEQYF. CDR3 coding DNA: TGTGCCATCAGTGAGTCAAGACTAGCGGGACATTACGAGCAGTACTTC.